This TCR beta chain was captured in a study of blood T cell repertoires in COVID-19. Study information: From the United States, Italy and Spain came samples of acute and convalescent COVID-19. From T cells, B-cell-depleted T cells, or PBMCs came the material, which was cDNA or gDNA.

This clone was observed a few times. Germline CDR1 and CDR2: MRHNA and SNTAGT. The CDR3 sequence is 13 residues long. Trimming took 2 bases from V and 3 from J, leaving 6 bases between them. The authors' processing: Using reference gene primer amplification, nucleated cell counts were estimated. TCRdb's table, derived via immunoSEQ multiplex PCR, lists solely in-frame clones and lacks some. The DNA was the basis for D and trimming; V, J and clone size are from that table. The sample holds 150,000 to 200,000 clones; roughly 91% are singletons and the top ten take over 3.5%. Sequenced sample: peripheral blood. This chain joins TRBV6-4 and TRBJ2-3; D perhaps matches TRBD2 (5 bases). The receptor comes from a woman aged 45-59 years with acute or convalescent COVID-19. The CDR3 coding sequence is TGTGCCAGCAGTGACGGCGGGACAGATACGCAGTATTTT. Amino acids: CASSDGGTDTQYF.